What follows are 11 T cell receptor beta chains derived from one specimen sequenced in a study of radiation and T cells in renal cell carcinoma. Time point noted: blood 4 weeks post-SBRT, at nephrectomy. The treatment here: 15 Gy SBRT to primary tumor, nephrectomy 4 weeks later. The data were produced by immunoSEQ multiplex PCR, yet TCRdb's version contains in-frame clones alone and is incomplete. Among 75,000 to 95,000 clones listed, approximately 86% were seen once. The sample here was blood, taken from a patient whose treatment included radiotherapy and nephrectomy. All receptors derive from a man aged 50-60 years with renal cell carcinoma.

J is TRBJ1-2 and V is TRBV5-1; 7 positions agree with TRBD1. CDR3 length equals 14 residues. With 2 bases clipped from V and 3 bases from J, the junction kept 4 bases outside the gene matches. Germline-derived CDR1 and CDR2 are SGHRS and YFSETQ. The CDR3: CASSLGRGDYGYTF. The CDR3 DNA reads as TGCGCCAGCAGCTTAGGCAGGGGGGACTATGGCTACACCTTC.

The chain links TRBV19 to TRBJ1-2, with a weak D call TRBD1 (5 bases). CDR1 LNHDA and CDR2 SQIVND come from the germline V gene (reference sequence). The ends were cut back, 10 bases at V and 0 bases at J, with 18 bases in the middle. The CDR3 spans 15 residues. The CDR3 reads CATRGAEFANYGYTF. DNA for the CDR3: TGTGCCACCCGAGGGGCAGAGTTCGCTAACTATGGCTACACCTTC.

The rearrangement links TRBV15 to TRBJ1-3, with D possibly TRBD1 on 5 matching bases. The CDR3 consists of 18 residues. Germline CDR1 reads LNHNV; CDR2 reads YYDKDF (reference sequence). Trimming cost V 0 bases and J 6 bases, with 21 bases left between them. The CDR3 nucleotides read TGTGCCACCAGCAGAGACAGGGCGATGTACCAGATTGAAAACACCATATATTTT. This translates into CATSRDRAMYQIENTIYF.

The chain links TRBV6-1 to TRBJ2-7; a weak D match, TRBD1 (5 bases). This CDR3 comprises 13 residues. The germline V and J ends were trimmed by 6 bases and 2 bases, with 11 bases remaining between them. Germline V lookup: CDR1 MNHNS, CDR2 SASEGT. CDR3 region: CASRDDRAYEQYF. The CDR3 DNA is TGTGCCAGCAGGGACGACAGAGCCTACGAGCAGTACTTC.

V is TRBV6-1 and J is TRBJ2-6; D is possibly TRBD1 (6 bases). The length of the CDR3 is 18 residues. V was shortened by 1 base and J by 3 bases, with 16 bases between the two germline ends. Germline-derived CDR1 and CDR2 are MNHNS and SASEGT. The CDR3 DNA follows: TGTGCCAGCAGTGAAGACTGGGGGCAGCCCCTTGGGGCCAACGTCCTGACTTTC. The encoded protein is CASSEDWGQPLGANVLTF.

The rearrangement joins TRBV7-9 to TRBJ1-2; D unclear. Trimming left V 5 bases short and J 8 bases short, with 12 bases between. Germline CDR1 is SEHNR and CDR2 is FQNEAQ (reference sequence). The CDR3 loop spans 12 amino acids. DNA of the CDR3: TGTGCCAGCAGCCGAAGCCACTGGGGCTACACCTTC. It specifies CASSRSHWGYTF.

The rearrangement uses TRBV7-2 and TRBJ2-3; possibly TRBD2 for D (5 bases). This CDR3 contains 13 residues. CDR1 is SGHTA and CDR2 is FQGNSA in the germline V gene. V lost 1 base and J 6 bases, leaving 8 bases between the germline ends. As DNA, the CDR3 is TGTGCCAGCAGCTTAGGCGCGGGTGATACGCAGTATTTT. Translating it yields CASSLGAGDTQYF. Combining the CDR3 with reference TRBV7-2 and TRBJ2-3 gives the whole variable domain GAGVSQSPSNKVTEKGKDVELRCDPISGHTALYWYRQSLGQGLEFLIYFQGNSAPDKSGLPSDRFSAERTGGSVSTLTIQRTQQEDSAVYLCASSLGAGDTQYFGPGTRLTVL.

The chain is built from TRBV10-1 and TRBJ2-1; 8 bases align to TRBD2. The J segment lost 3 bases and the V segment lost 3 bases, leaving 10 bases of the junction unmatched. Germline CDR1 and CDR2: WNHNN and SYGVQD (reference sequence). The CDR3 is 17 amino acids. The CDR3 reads CASSDFISGDVYNEQFF. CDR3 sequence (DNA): TGCGCCAGCAGTGATTTTATTAGCGGGGACGTCTACAATGAGCAGTTCTTC.

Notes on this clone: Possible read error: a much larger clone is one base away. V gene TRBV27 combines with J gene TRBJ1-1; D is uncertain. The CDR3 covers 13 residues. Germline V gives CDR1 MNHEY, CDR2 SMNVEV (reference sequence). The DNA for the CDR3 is TGTGCCGGCAGTTTATGGGTGAACACTGAAGCTTTCTTT. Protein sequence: CAGSLWVNTEAFF.

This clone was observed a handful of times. The CDR3 DNA reads as TGTGCCAGCAGCTCCCTCGGGGTTGGCTACACCTTC. Translated: CASSSLGVGYTF. V gene TRBV7-9 combines with J gene TRBJ1-2, with D hard to call. The CDR3 contains 12 residues. The V and J ends lost 4 bases and 7 bases respectively, with 10 bases between them. In germline, CDR1 is SEHNR, CDR2 FQNEAQ (reference sequence).

The DNA for the CDR3 is TGTGCCAGCAGTGGCAGGGACAATTCACCCCTCCACTTT. Translating gives CASSGRDNSPLHF. The genes are TRBV6-1 and TRBJ1-6; possibly TRBD1 for D (5 bases). The V gene's germline CDR1 is MNHNS and CDR2 SASEGT. This CDR3 is 13 amino acids long. Trimming removed 4 bases at V and 7 bases at J, with 8 bases between.